This entry lists 24 T cell receptor beta chains sequenced from one sample in a study of T cells in narcolepsy. Assay: immunoSEQ multiplex PCR; the TCRdb copy retains only in-frame clones and omits some. The data contain about 10,000 clones, just over 70% of them singletons. The sample was CD45RA- memory CD8+ T cells from PBMCs. The receptors derive from a human donor with narcolepsy.

The chain links TRBV11-2 to TRBJ2-1, with TRBD1 identical over 7 bases. CDR1 and CDR2 from the germline V gene are SGHAT and FQNNGV. CDR3 length: 15 amino acids. V dropped 6 bases and J dropped 4; count of bases not matched to a gene: 9. CDR3 coding DNA: TGTGCCAGCAGTTCCCGACAGGGAGTTTACAATGAGCAGTTCTTC. It yields the protein CASSSRQGVYNEQFF.

This rearrangement joins TRBV21-1 to TRBJ2-1. TRBV21-1 is flagged as a pseudogene. CDR3 length equals 12 residues. CDR3: CASSKDGNEQFF. CDR3 nucleotides: TGTGCCAGCAGCAAAGATGGAAATGAGCAGTTCTTC.

This clone has a handful of counts. The rearrangement links TRBV7-8 to TRBJ2-7; D is ambiguous. The germline V gene encodes CDR1 SGHVS and CDR2 FQNEAQ. The CDR3 totals 15 residues. V gave up 2 bases and J gave up 7 bases, with 18 bases separating them. CDR3 sequence: CASSLWVTSEGEQYF. The CDR3 DNA sequence: TGTGCCAGCAGCTTATGGGTTACCTCAGAAGGGGAGCAGTACTTC.

V is TRBV2 and J is TRBJ1-3, with a possible D match to TRBD1 (5 bases). The V gene lost 6 bases and the J gene lost 4 bases, with 16 bases spanning the gap. This CDR3 region has 15 residues. The germline V gene has CDR1 SNHLY and CDR2 FYNNEI. CDR3 bases: TGTGCCAGCAGGGCCTGGGACTTGGGCGGAAACACCATATATTTT. Its translation is CASRAWDLGGNTIYF. Looking up the rest from reference TRBV2 and TRBJ1-3 gives the full variable domain: EPEVTQTPSHQVTQMGQEVILRCVPISNHLYFYWYRQILGQKVEFLVSFYNNEISEKSEIFDDQFSVERPDGSNFTLKIRSTKLEDSAMYFCASRAWDLGGNTIYFGEGSWLTVV.

This sequence joins TRBV5-6 and TRBJ2-5; TRBD2 matches at 8 bases. Germline lookup yields CDR1 SGHDT and CDR2 YYEEEE. The CDR3 is 15 amino acids. J gave up 4 bases and V 0 bases, and 5 bases lay outside the gene matches. Here the CDR3 DNA reads TGTGCCAGCAGCTTGGCTTCGGGGGGGCGAGAGACCCAGTACTTC. It is translated as CASSLASGGRETQYF. The full variable domain, rest sourced from reference TRBV5-6 and TRBJ2-5, is DAGVTQSPTHLIKTRGQQVTLRCSPKSGHDTVSWYQQALGQGPQFIFQYYEEEERQRGNFPDRFSGHQFPNYSSELNVNALLLGDSALYLCASSLASGGRETQYFGPGTRLLVL.

This clone has a handful of counts. The V call is TRBV7-6, the J call TRBJ2-5; 9 bases match TRBD1. There are 15 residues in the CDR3. V was clipped by 1 base and J by 5 bases; unmatched bases: 5. Germline CDR1 reads SGHVS; CDR2 reads FNYEAQ. CDR3 bases: TGTGCCAGCAGCTTAGAGGCTGGGACAGGGGAGACCCAGTACTTC. This sequence encodes CASSLEAGTGETQYF.

CDR3 bases: TGTGCCAGCAGTTTAATGAACACTGAAGCTTTCTTT. Translated, it gives CASSLMNTEAFF. V is TRBV28 and J is TRBJ1-1; D uncertain. The CDR3 loop spans 12 amino acids. Trimming removed 2 bases from V and 0 bases from J, with 1 base in between. Per germline, CDR1 MDHEN and CDR2 SYDVKM.

Regarding this clone: Different DNA sequences within this sample yield the same CDR3. This chain joins TRBV9 and TRBJ2-2, with unresolved D. The CDR3 runs 12 residues. The germline V gene encodes CDR1 SGDLS and CDR2 YYNGEE. V lost 0 bases to trimming and J lost 5 bases, with 2 bases between them. In DNA, the CDR3 is TGTGCCAGCAGCGTAGATACCGGGGAGCTGTTTTTT. Its protein product is CASSVDTGELFF.

This clone was counted a single time. The chain is built from TRBV4-3 and TRBJ2-7, with TRBD2 as a possible D gene (5 bases). The CDR3 loop spans 16 amino acids. Germline V gives CDR1 LGHNA, CDR2 YSLEER. V gave up 4 bases and J gave up 0 bases, with 16 bases separating them. DNA of the CDR3: TGCGCCAGCAGCCCCGGAGGCGGTACCAACTCCTACGAGCAGTACTTC. Translating it yields CASSPGGGTNSYEQYF.

The CDR3 loop reads CAWSVLGQGPETQYF. DNA for the CDR3: TGTGCCTGGAGTGTACTTGGACAGGGGCCCGAGACCCAGTACTTC. This sequence joins TRBV30 and TRBJ2-5; TRBD1 aligns across 9 bases. The CDR3 spans 15 residues. CDR1 is GTSNPN and CDR2 is SVGIG in the germline V gene (reference sequence). Trimming took 0 bases from V and 5 from J; bases not matched to a gene: 7.

This clone has a single count. V usage is TRBV28 and J usage is TRBJ2-5; D uncertain. Germline assignment: CDR1 MDHEN and CDR2 SYDVKM. This CDR3 contains 15 residues. V lost 1 base and J lost 2, with 11 bases in between. The CDR3 loop is CASSLLWGGQETQYF. CDR3 in DNA: TGTGCCAGCAGTTTATTGTGGGGTGGGCAAGAGACCCAGTACTTC.

V usage is TRBV28 and J usage is TRBJ2-7, with unresolved D. V was cut by 6 bases and J by 0 bases, with 15 bases left in between. CDR3 length: 15 amino acids. CDR1 is MDHEN, CDR2 SYDVKM, per germline. CDR3 loop: CASSPGLLSSYEQYF. CDR3 sequence (DNA): TGTGCCAGCAGCCCTGGCCTCCTGAGCTCCTACGAGCAGTACTTC. Supplemented by reference TRBV28 and TRBJ2-7, the full variable domain reads DVKVTQSSRYLVKRTGEKVFLECVQDMDHENMFWYRQDPGLGLRLIYFSYDVKMKEKGDIPEGYSVSREKKERFSLILESASTNQTSMYLCASSPGLLSSYEQYFGPGTRLTVT.

CDR3 coding DNA: TGTGCCAGCAGTCTCATCAGGGAACCCTCTGGAAACACCATATATTTT. This codes for CASSLIREPSGNTIYF. J is TRBJ1-3 and V is TRBV28; perhaps TRBD1 as D (5 bases). The CDR3 has 16 amino acids. V lost 5 bases, J lost 0 bases, and 14 bases lay in between. Germline V CDR1 and CDR2: MDHEN, SYDVKM.

The rearrangement uses TRBV4-2 and TRBJ2-7, with TRBD1 as a possible D gene (6 bases). Germline V gene data show CDR1 as LGHNA and CDR2 as YNFKEQ. CDR3 size: 15 residues. Trimming removed 6 bases at V and 3 bases at J, with 18 bases between. CDR3 in DNA: TGTGCCAGCAGGCGTGCCTCAGGGGACGACTACGAGCAGTACTTC. Protein: CASRRASGDDYEQYF.

V gene TRBV4-3 combines with J gene TRBJ2-7; either TRBD1 or TRBD2 may fit D (6 bases each). The CDR3 consists of 15 residues. V lost 5 bases and J lost 0, with 14 bases in between. Looked up from germline, CDR1 is LGHNA and CDR2 is YSLEER. In nucleotides, the CDR3 is TGCGCCAGCAGCAGACTTAAGGGGGGCTCCTACGAGCAGTACTTC. Translating it yields CASSRLKGGSYEQYF.

This clone was detected only a few times. Here the CDR3 reads CASSFAGTGTNEQFF. The CDR3 DNA is TGTGCCAGCAGTTTTGCCGGGACAGGGACGAATGAGCAGTTCTTC. The chain carries TRBV28 and TRBJ2-1; the match to TRBD1 covers 9 bases. V lost 3 bases, J lost 7 bases, and 7 bases stayed unmatched. The CDR3 contains 15 residues. Germline V gives CDR1 MDHEN, CDR2 SYDVKM. Combining the CDR3 with reference TRBV28 and TRBJ2-1 gives the whole variable domain DVKVTQSSRYLVKRTGEKVFLECVQDMDHENMFWYRQDPGLGLRLIYFSYDVKMKEKGDIPEGYSVSREKKERFSLILESASTNQTSMYLCASSFAGTGTNEQFFGPGTRLTVL.

This clone was seen a single time. The V gene is TRBV11-3, the J gene TRBJ2-2; TRBD1 matches at 9 bases. Germline CDR1 is SGHNT and CDR2 is YENEEA. The CDR3 sequence is 17 residues long. With 6 bases clipped from V and 4 bases from J, the junction kept 12 bases outside the gene matches. This CDR3 reads CASRPVPGQGITGELFF. In DNA, the CDR3 is TGTGCCAGCAGACCTGTGCCGGGACAGGGAATCACCGGGGAGCTGTTTTTT.

This clone is a singleton in its sample. V and J are TRBV5-1 and TRBJ2-1, with D unresolved. Trimming stripped 0 bases from V and 2 bases from J, with 9 bases between. Germline V gene lookup returns CDR1 SGHRS and CDR2 YFSETQ. This CDR3 region has 15 residues. The CDR3 protein is CASSLGATTYNEQFF. The DNA for the CDR3 is TGCGCCAGCAGCTTGGGGGCCACAACCTACAATGAGCAGTTCTTC.

CDR3 protein: CASSQTSGYPGVSYF. The CDR3 DNA follows: TGTGCCAGCAGTCAGACTAGCGGGTACCCTGGGGTTTCGTATTTT. The chain recombines TRBV6-1 with TRBJ2-3, with 10 positions matching TRBD2. The trim removed 5 bases at V and 14 bases at J, leaving 16 bases unmatched. The CDR3 covers 15 residues. Germline loops: CDR1 MNHNS, CDR2 SASEGT.

The V gene is TRBV27, the J gene TRBJ2-1; D possibly corresponds to TRBD2 (7 bases). V was cut by 0 bases and J by 5 bases, with 14 bases left in between. CDR1 MNHEY and CDR2 SMNVEV come from the germline V gene (reference sequence). The CDR3 covers 16 residues. Here the CDR3 reads CASSLSRYGGHNEQFF. The CDR3 nucleotides are TGTGCCAGCAGTTTATCGAGGTACGGGGGGCACAATGAGCAGTTCTTC.

This CDR3 is CASSWTGENTEAFF. The CDR3 nucleotides read TGCGCCAGCAGCTGGACAGGGGAGAACACTGAAGCTTTCTTT. The V and J genes are TRBV5-1 and TRBJ1-1; 9 bases are a match to TRBD1. The germline V gene has CDR1 SGHRS and CDR2 YFSETQ. V dropped 3 bases and J dropped 1; count of bases not matched to a gene: 1. The CDR3 contains 14 residues.

Remarks on this clone: A read error may account for a junction end that differs from germline. V and J are TRBV7-8 and TRBJ2-7; 11 nucleotides agree with TRBD2. CDR1 SGHVS and CDR2 FQNEAQ come from the germline V gene. This CDR3 is built from 17 residues. CDR3 region: CTSSLRTSGSGFYEQYF. In DNA, the CDR3 is TGTACCAGCAGCCTCAGGACTAGCGGGTCGGGGTTTTACGAGCAGTACTTC. The whole variable domain, remainder taken from reference TRBV7-8 and TRBJ2-7, is GAGVSQSPRYKVAKRGQDVALRCDPISGHVSLFWYQQALGQGPEFLTYFQNEAQLDKSGLPSDRFFAERPEGSVSTLKIQRTQQEDSAVYLCTSSLRTSGSGFYEQYFGPGTRLTVT.

The rearrangement uses TRBV6-5 and TRBJ2-1; D perhaps matches TRBD1 (5 bases). The CDR3 is 13 amino acids. Looked up from germline, CDR1 is MNHEY and CDR2 is SVGAGI. V lost 5 bases to trimming and J lost 2 bases, with 7 bases between them. CDR3 amino acids: CASSQQAYNEQFF. The CDR3 DNA follows: TGTGCCAGCAGTCAACAGGCCTACAATGAGCAGTTCTTC.

The chain combines TRBV6-1 with TRBJ1-5; a weak D match, TRBD1 (5 bases). Germline CDR1 MNHNS, CDR2 SASEGT. Trimming shortened V by 2 bases and J by 6 bases, and 11 bases separated the two germline ends. The CDR3 has 14 residues. The CDR3 DNA reads TGTGCCAGCAGTGAAACGGGGGGTACTCAGCCCCAGCATTTT. Translated, it gives CASSETGGTQPQHF.